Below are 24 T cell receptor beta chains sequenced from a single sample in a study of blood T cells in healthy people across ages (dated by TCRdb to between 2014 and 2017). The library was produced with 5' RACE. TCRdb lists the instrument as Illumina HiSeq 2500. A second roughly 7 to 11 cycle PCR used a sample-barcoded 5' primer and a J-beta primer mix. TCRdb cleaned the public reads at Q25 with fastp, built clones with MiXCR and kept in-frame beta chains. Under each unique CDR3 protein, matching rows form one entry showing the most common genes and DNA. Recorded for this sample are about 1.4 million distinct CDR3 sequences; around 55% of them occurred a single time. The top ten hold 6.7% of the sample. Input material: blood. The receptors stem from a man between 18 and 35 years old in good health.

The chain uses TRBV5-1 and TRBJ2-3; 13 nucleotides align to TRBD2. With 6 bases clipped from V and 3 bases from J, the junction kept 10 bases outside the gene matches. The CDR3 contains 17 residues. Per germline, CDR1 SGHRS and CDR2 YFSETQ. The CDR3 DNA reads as TGCGCCAGCAAAATATGGACTAGCGGGGGATTAACAGATACGCAGTATTTT. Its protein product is CASKIWTSGGLTDTQYF.

CDR3 region: CASSYFPGQGYEQYF. CDR3 sequence (DNA): TGTGCCAGCAGTTACTTCCCGGGACAGGGTTACGAGCAGTACTTC. The V and J genes are TRBV6-6 and TRBJ2-7; 9 bases are a match to TRBD1. J gave up 4 bases and V 1 base, and 5 bases lay outside the gene matches. Germline V CDR1 and CDR2: MNHNY, SVGAGI (reference sequence). The CDR3 runs to 15 residues.

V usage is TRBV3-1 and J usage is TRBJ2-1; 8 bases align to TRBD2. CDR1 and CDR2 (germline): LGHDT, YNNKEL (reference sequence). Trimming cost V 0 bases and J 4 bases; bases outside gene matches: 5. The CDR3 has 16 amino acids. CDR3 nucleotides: TGTGCCAGCAGCCAAGAAGCACTAGCGGAGTACAATGAGCAGTTCTTC. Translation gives CASSQEALAEYNEQFF.

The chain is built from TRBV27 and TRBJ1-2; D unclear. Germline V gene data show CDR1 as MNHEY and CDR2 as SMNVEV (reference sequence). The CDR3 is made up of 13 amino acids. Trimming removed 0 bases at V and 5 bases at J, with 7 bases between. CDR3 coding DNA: TGTGCCAGCAGTTTATCTCCCGGGTATGGCTACACCTTC. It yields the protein CASSLSPGYGYTF.

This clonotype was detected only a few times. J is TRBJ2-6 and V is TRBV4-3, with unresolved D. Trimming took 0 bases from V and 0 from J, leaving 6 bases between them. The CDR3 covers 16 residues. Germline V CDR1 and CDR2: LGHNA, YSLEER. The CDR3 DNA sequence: TGCGCCAGCAGCCAAGAATTTAGCTCTGGGGCCAACGTCCTGACTTTC. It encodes CASSQEFSSGANVLTF.

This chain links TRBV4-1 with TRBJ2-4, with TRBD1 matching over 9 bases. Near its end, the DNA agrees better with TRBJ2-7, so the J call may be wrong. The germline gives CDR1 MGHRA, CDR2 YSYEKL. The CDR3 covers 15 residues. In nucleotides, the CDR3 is TGCGCCAGCAGCCAGGCCGGGACAGGGAGACACGAGCAGTACTTC. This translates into CASSQAGTGRHEQYF.

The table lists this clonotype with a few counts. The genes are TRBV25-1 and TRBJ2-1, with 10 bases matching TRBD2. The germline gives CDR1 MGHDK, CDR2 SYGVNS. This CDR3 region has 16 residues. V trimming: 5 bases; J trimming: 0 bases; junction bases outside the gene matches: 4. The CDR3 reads CASSTSSGSSYNEQFF. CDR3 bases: TGTGCCAGCAGTACCTCTAGCGGGAGCTCCTACAATGAGCAGTTCTTC. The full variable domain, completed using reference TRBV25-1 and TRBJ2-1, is EADIYQTPRYLVIGTGKKITLECSQTMGHDKMYWYQQDPGMELHLIHYSYGVNSTEKGDLSSESTVSRIRTEHFPLTLESARPSHTSQYLCASSTSSGSSYNEQFFGPGTRLTVL.

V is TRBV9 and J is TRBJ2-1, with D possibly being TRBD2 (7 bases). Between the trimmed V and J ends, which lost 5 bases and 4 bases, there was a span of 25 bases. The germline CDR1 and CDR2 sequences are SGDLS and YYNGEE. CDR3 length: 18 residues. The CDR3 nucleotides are TGTGCCAGCAGGATCGGTAGGTTCGGGGGGCTACTATACAATGAGCAGTTCTTC. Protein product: CASRIGRFGGLLYNEQFF. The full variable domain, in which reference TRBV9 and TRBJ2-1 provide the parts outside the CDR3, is DSGVTQTPKHLITATGQRVTLRCSPRSGDLSVYWYQQSLDQGLQFLIQYYNGEERAKGNILERFSAQQFPDLHSELNLSSLELGDSALYFCASRIGRFGGLLYNEQFFGPGTRLTVL.

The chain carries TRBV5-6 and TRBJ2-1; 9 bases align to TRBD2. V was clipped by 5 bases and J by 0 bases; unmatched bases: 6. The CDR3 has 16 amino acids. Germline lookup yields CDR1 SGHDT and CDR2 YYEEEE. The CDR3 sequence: CASRSELAGSYNEQFF. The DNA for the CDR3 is TGTGCCAGCAGGTCGGAACTAGCGGGCTCCTACAATGAGCAGTTCTTC.

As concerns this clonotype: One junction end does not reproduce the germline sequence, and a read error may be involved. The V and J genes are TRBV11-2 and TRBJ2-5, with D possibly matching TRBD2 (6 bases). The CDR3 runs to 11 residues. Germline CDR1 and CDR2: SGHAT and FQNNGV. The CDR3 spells CTSSLVSGQYF. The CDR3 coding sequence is TGTACCAGCAGCTTGGTAAGCGGGCAGTACTTC.

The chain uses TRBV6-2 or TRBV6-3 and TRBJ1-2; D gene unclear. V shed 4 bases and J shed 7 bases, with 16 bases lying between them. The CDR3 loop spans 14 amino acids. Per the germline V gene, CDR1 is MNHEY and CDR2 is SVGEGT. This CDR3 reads CASSFPGGSGGYTF. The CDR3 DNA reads TGTGCCAGCAGTTTCCCCGGAGGGAGCGGTGGCTACACCTTC.

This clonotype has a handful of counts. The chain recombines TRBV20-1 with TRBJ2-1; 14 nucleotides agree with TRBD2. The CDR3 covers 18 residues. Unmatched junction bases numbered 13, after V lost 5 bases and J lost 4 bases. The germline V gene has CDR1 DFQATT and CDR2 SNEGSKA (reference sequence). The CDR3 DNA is TGCAGTGCTTATCCCGGGACTAGCGGGAGATACCGGTACAATGAGCAGTTCTTC. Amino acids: CSAYPGTSGRYRYNEQFF.

CDR3 nucleotides: TGCAGTGCTGTCACTAGCGAGAGTACCTACTCCTACGAGCAGTACTTC. This translates into CSAVTSESTYSYEQYF. The V call is TRBV20-1, the J call TRBJ2-7; TRBD2 matches at 7 bases. The CDR3 runs 16 residues. V gave up 5 bases and J gave up 0 bases; unmatched junction bases: 13. The germline V gene has CDR1 DFQATT and CDR2 SNEGSKA (reference sequence).

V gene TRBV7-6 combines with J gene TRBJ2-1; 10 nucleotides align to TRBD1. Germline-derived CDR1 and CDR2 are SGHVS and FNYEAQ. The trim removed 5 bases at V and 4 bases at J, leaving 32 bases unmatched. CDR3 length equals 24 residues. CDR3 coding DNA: TGTGCCAGCAGCCAAGGGGCCAGGACAGGGGGTCATACCATGACGCGGACTTTTTACAATGAGCAGTTCTTC. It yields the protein CASSQGARTGGHTMTRTFYNEQFF.

Here the CDR3 DNA reads TGTGCTACGGACAGGGGGCTAGGTCAGCCCCAGCATTTT. It yields the protein CATDRGLGQPQHF. The chain recombines TRBV28 with TRBJ1-5; 11 bases are shared with TRBD1. This CDR3 is built from 13 residues. The germline V gene has CDR1 MDHEN and CDR2 SYDVKM.

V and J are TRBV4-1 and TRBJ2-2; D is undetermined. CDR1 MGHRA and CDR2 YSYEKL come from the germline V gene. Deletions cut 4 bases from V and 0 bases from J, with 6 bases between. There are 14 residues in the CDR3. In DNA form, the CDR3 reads TGCGCCAGCAGCCCCATCGCGAACACCGGGGAGCTGTTTTTT. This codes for CASSPIANTGELFF.

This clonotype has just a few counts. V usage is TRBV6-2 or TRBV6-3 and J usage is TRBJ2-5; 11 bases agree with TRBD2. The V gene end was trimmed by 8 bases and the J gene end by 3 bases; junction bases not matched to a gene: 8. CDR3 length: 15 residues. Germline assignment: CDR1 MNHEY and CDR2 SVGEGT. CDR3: CASAAGLAAKETQYF. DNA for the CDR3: TGTGCCAGCGCCGCGGGACTAGCGGCGAAAGAGACCCAGTACTTC.

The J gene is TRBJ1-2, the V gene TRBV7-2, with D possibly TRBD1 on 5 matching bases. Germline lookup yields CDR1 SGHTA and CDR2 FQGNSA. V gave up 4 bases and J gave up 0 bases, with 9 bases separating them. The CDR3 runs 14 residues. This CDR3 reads CASSYDSANYGYTF. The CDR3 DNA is TGTGCCAGCAGCTATGACAGTGCTAACTATGGCTACACCTTC.

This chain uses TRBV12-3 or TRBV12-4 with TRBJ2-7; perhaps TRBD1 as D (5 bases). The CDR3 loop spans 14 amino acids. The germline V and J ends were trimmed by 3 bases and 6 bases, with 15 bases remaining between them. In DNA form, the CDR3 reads TGTGCCAGCAGTTTGGAACAGGAGTTCGGCGAGCAGTACTTC. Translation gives CASSLEQEFGEQYF.

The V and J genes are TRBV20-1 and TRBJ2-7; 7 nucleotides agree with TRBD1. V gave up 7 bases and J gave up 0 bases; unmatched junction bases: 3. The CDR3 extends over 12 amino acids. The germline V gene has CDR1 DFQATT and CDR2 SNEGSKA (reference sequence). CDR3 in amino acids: CSGQGTSYEQYF. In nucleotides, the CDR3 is TGCAGTGGACAGGGAACCTCCTACGAGCAGTACTTC.

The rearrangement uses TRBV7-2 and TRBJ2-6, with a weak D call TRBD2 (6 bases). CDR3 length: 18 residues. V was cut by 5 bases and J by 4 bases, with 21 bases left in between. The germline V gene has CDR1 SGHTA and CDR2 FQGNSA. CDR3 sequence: CASSRPGLSDSGANVLTF. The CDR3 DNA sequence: TGTGCCAGCAGCCGTCCGGGACTTAGCGATTCGGGGGCCAACGTCCTGACTTTC.

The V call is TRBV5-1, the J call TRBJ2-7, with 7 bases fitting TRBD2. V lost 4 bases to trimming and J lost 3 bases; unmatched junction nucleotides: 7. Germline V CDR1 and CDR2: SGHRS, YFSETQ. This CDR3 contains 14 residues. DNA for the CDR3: TGCGCCAGCAGCGCGGCCGCTAGCGGCTACGAGCAGTACTTC. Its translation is CASSAAASGYEQYF.

CDR3: CASSDTRACEQYF. In nucleotides, the CDR3 is TGTGCCAGCAGCGACACTAGAGCCTGCGAGCAGTACTTC. The V gene is TRBV7-8, the J gene TRBJ2-7; the D gene is possibly TRBD2 (5 bases). V was shortened by 5 bases and J by 6 bases, with 14 bases between the two germline ends. The CDR3 length is 13 residues. The germline gives CDR1 SGHVS, CDR2 FQNEAQ.

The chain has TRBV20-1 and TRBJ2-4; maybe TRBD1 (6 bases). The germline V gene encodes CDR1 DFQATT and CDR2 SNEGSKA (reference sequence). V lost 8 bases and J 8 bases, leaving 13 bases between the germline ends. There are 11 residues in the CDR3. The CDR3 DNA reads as TGCAGTCCTGAGACAGGAGACATTCAGTACTTC. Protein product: CSPETGDIQYF.